This entry lists 18 T cell receptor beta chains sequenced from one sample in a study of identical twins. TCRdb recomputed calls from the 5' RACE reads with MiXCR, one row per CDR3 protein. Among about 260,000 distinct CDR3 sequences listed, approximately 7% were seen once. These records were also assigned to another study, of yellow fever vaccine responses in identical twins.

Input material: memory (CD45RO+) T cells sorted from blood. The receptors come from a woman in her late teens or twenties in good health.

This clonotype was seen more than once but under ten times. The rearrangement joins TRBV6-5 to TRBJ2-7, with TRBD1 identical over 11 bases. After removal of 0 bases from V and 7 bases from J, the junction contained 5 bases not matched to a gene. The CDR3 contains 15 residues. Germline CDR1 reads MNHEY; CDR2 reads SVGAGI. CDR3 loop: CASSYSGTGGGEQYV. The CDR3 nucleotides are TGTGCCAGCAGTTACTCCGGGACAGGGGGTGGGGAGCAGTACGTC.

The V and J genes are TRBV20-1 and TRBJ1-4; D remains unclear. Trimming left V 4 bases short and J 7 bases short, with 16 bases between. This CDR3 comprises 14 residues. Germline lookup yields CDR1 DFQATT and CDR2 SNEGSKA (reference sequence). In DNA form, the CDR3 reads TGCAGTGCTACCCTTGGCCTCTTGGGTGAAAAACTGTTTTTT. Encoded protein: CSATLGLLGEKLFF.

V is TRBV12-3 or TRBV12-4 and J is TRBJ2-2; perhaps TRBD1 as D (5 bases). Trimming removed 3 bases at V and 3 bases at J, with 11 bases between. The CDR3 totals 15 residues. CDR3 amino acids: CASSLWQGYTGELFF. As DNA, the CDR3 is TGTGCCAGCAGTTTGTGGCAGGGATACACCGGGGAGCTGTTTTTT.

This clonotype has more than one count but fewer than ten. The gene calls are TRBV28 and TRBJ1-1, with 10 bases that match TRBD1. There are 13 residues in the CDR3. V shed 5 bases, J shed 10 bases, and the junction held 7 bases outside the gene matches. CDR1 MDHEN and CDR2 SYDVKM come from the germline V gene. The CDR3 sequence: CASSTTGGLGAFF. Here the CDR3 DNA reads TGTGCCAGCAGTACGACAGGGGGCTTGGGAGCTTTCTTT.

This clonotype was counted many times. The chain joins TRBV3-1 to TRBJ2-1; 7 nucleotides agree with TRBD2. Per the germline V gene, CDR1 is LGHDT and CDR2 is YNNKEL (reference sequence). Losses at the gene ends were 1 base for V and 6 bases for J; bases not matched to a gene: 12. The CDR3 sequence is 17 residues long. CDR3 in DNA: TGTGCCAGCAGCCAAGTTGGGGTGGGGGGGTCGGGCAATGAGCAGTTCTTC. Protein: CASSQVGVGGSGNEQFF.

The V gene is TRBV4-2, the J gene TRBJ1-1; D unclear. The V gene's germline CDR1 is LGHNA and CDR2 YNFKEQ. This CDR3 is built from 14 residues. V lost 4 bases and J 1 base, leaving 10 bases between the germline ends. CDR3 loop: CASSPRMGNTEAFF. The CDR3 nucleotides are TGTGCCAGCAGCCCCCGGATGGGGAACACTGAAGCTTTCTTT.

The rearrangement uses TRBV6-2 or TRBV6-3 and TRBJ2-1; D unresolved. Trimming shortened V by 6 bases and J by 10 bases, and 16 bases separated the two germline ends. CDR1 is MNHEY and CDR2 is SVGEGT in the germline V gene. The length of the CDR3 is 13 residues. CDR3 in DNA: TGTGCCAGCAGCCCAACTTTAGGGTTAGAGCAGTTCTTC. Amino acid sequence: CASSPTLGLEQFF.

In its sample, this clonotype was seen many times. The chain carries TRBV29-1 and TRBJ1-5, with D unclear. Per the germline V gene, CDR1 is SQVTM and CDR2 is ANQGSEA. This CDR3 region has 13 residues. Trimming removed 4 bases from V and 2 bases from J, with 9 bases in between. The CDR3 loop reads CSVGGKGNQPQHF. The CDR3 DNA is TGCAGCGTTGGAGGGAAAGGCAATCAGCCCCAGCATTTT.

In its sample, this clonotype was seen many times. The J gene is TRBJ1-6, the V gene TRBV5-1; 7 bases line up with TRBD1. Germline values: CDR1 SGHRS, CDR2 YFSETQ. The CDR3 loop spans 14 amino acids. The V and J ends lost 0 bases and 10 bases, in that order; junction bases with no gene match: 4. CDR3 sequence (DNA): TGCGCCAGCAGCTTGGGGGACAGACGGTCACCCCTCCACTTT. Protein product: CASSLGDRRSPLHF.

This clonotype showed up just a few times. The V call is TRBV6-1, the J call TRBJ2-1; 9 bases fit TRBD1. Germline V gives CDR1 MNHNS, CDR2 SASEGT. This CDR3 has 17 amino acids. Trimming took 5 bases from V and 7 from J; bases not matched to a gene: 15. CDR3 sequence (DNA): TGTGCCAGCAGTACCGCCCCGACAGGGGGGGGGATAAATGAGCAGTTCTTC. Translation: CASSTAPTGGGINEQFF.

This clonotype was counted ten times or more. The chain joins TRBV3-1 to TRBJ1-1; TRBD1 is a possible D gene (5 bases). The germline V gene encodes CDR1 LGHDT and CDR2 YNNKEL (reference sequence). The CDR3 extends over 11 amino acids. V lost 3 bases and J 11 bases, leaving 10 bases between the germline ends. DNA for the CDR3: TGTGCCAGCAGCCACGCCAGGGAGGCTTTCTTT. This gives the protein CASSHAREAFF.

This clonotype was found a few times. The rearrangement uses TRBV6-2 or TRBV6-3 and TRBJ1-5; 8 bases are shared with TRBD1. This CDR3 is 16 amino acids long. The trim removed 5 bases at V and 0 bases at J, leaving 6 bases unmatched. Germline V gene sequence: CDR1 MNHEY, CDR2 SVGEGT. The CDR3 region is CASSPRQGRSNQPQHF. CDR3 coding DNA: TGTGCCAGCAGTCCGCGACAGGGGCGTAGCAATCAGCCCCAGCATTTT.

This clonotype was picked up many times. The J gene is TRBJ2-3, the V gene TRBV7-2, with 8 bases fitting TRBD2. V gave up 0 bases and J gave up 8 bases; unmatched junction bases: 10. The germline CDR1 and CDR2 sequences are SGHTA and FQGNSA. This CDR3 is built from 16 residues. This CDR3 reads CASSLATSGGAVTQYF. The DNA for the CDR3 is TGTGCCAGCAGCTTAGCGACCAGCGGGGGTGCGGTTACGCAGTATTTT.

The chain recombines TRBV7-9 with TRBJ1-2; TRBD1 matches 9 bases. V lost 5 bases, J lost 5 bases, and 6 bases stayed unmatched. The CDR3 loop spans 14 amino acids. CDR1 is SEHNR and CDR2 is FQNEAQ in the germline V gene (reference sequence). DNA for the CDR3: TGTGCCAGCAGCCAACCGACAGGGGGATATGGCTACACCTTC. Amino acid sequence: CASSQPTGGYGYTF.

There are a few counts of this clonotype. In nucleotides, the CDR3 is TGTGCCAGCAGTGCCCCTCCCGGGACGGTCTATGGCTACACCTTC. Translating it yields CASSAPPGTVYGYTF. The rearrangement uses TRBV25-1 and TRBJ1-2; possibly TRBD1 for D (5 bases). V lost 4 bases to trimming and J lost 4 bases, with 16 bases between them. Germline CDR1 and CDR2: MGHDK and SYGVNS. The CDR3 runs 15 residues.

The chain employs TRBV5-1 and TRBJ1-6, with TRBD1 identical over 10 bases. The V gene's germline CDR1 is SGHRS and CDR2 YFSETQ. V shed 0 bases, J shed 5 bases, and the junction held 5 bases outside the gene matches. This CDR3 is 17 amino acids long. The CDR3: CASSLGDRGRHNSPLHF. The CDR3 DNA follows: TGCGCCAGCAGCTTGGGGGACAGGGGAAGGCATAATTCACCCCTCCACTTT.

V is TRBV5-1 and J is TRBJ2-7, with 15 bases aligning to TRBD2. The CDR3 covers 16 residues. Germline V gene lookup returns CDR1 SGHRS and CDR2 YFSETQ. J lost 4 bases, V lost 4 bases, and 6 bases had no gene match. CDR3 amino acids: CASSPGTSGGIYEQYV. Written as DNA, the CDR3 is TGCGCCAGCAGCCCCGGGACTAGCGGGGGGATATACGAGCAGTACGTC.

The rearrangement links TRBV27 to TRBJ1-2; 10 bases agree with TRBD1. Looked up from germline, CDR1 is MNHEY and CDR2 is SMNVEV (reference sequence). V lost 10 bases, J lost 8 bases, and 7 bases stayed unmatched. The CDR3 spans 12 residues. The CDR3 DNA is TGTGCCACCTCGACAGGGGGCGCGGGCTACACCTTC. Translation gives CATSTGGAGYTF.